The present TCR beta chain was sequenced within a study of cytomegalovirus exposure and HLA in healthy donors. Study-level points and caveats: Fewer N-insertions than the roughly 670-donor mean were reportedly shown by an Asian-associated ancestry cluster in a later analysis.

Vbeta (60) and Jbeta (13) primers were used in the PCR. Profiling relied on immunoSEQ multiplex PCR, and the TCRdb table lists in-frame clones only, not all of them. This table holds 160,000 or so clones, 80% found once. This clone turned up a few times. Its matching antigen is unknown. CDR3 size: 15 residues. Germline V lookup: CDR1 SEHNR, CDR2 FQNEAQ (reference sequence). Germline trimming cut 5 bases from V and 5 bases from J; bases unmatched to any gene: 11. Sequenced material: PBMCs. This clonotype originated in a man between 18 and 35 years old in good health and CMV-seropositive. The V call is TRBV7-9, the J call TRBJ2-5; 7 bases align to TRBD1. CDR3: CASSQQTGSRETQYF. The CDR3 DNA reads TGTGCCAGCAGCCAACAGACAGGGAGTAGGGAGACCCAGTACTTC. The whole variable domain, remainder taken from reference TRBV7-9 and TRBJ2-5, is DTGVSQNPRHKITKRGQNVTFRCDPISEHNRLYWYRQTLGQGPEFLTYFQNEAQLEKSRLLSDRFSAERPKGSFSTLEIQRTEQGDSAMYLCASSQQTGSRETQYFGPGTRLLVL.